This T cell receptor beta chain is from a study of blood T cell repertoires in COVID-19. As for the study in general: The study drew acute and convalescent COVID-19 samples from the United States, Italy and Spain. In each case, the material was cDNA or gDNA derived from T cells, B-cell-depleted T cells, or PBMCs.

This clone was detected only a few times. Study processing details: Amplified reference gene primers provided the basis for estimating nucleated cell counts. Repertoires were generated with immunoSEQ multiplex PCR, while TCRdb's copy carries only in-frame clones and drops some. V, J and clone size were drawn from that table, and D and trimming were deduced from the DNA. The sample lists roughly 180,000 clones, 84% occurring once. Germline V gene data show CDR1 as SGHTA and CDR2 as FQGNSA. There are 13 residues in the CDR3. V was trimmed by 3 bases and J by 4 bases, leaving 7 bases between them. The V call is TRBV7-2, the J call TRBJ1-3; D not certain. The sequencing input was peripheral blood. This receptor was taken from a human donor in a cohort sampled during active COVID-19. CDR3 amino acids: CASSLGRGNTIYF. Written as DNA, the CDR3 is TGTGCCAGCAGCTTGGGCCGGGGAAACACCATATATTTT.